The next 6 T cell receptor beta chains were all read from a single sample in a study of T cells after yellow fever vaccination. TCRdb recomputed calls from the 5' RACE reads with MiXCR, one row per CDR3 protein. Of under 550,000 distinct CDR3 sequences in the sample, just over 20% are singletons; the top ten hold around 17%. The source was PBMCs, collected approximately 22 days after the first yellow fever vaccination. The receptors here all came from a young man who received the YFV17D yellow fever vaccine.

This clonotype was seen only a few times. This chain uses TRBV27 with TRBJ2-3; the D gene is possibly TRBD2 (5 bases). Looked up from germline, CDR1 is MNHEY and CDR2 is SMNVEV (reference sequence). The CDR3 is 17 residues long. The V end lost 0 bases, the J end lost 4 bases, and 17 bases lay between the germline ends. The CDR3 loop is CASSLSILMAEADTQYF. Written as DNA, the CDR3 is TGTGCCAGCAGTTTATCGATCCTGATGGCGGAGGCAGATACGCAGTATTTT.

The chain has TRBV29-1 and TRBJ2-6, with 7 bases fitting TRBD1. This CDR3 has 14 amino acids. The germline V gene has CDR1 SQVTM and CDR2 ANQGSEA. V lost 6 bases and J lost 4; bases outside the gene matches: 6. In nucleotides, the CDR3 is TGCAGCGTAGCGACAGGGAGCGGGGCCAACGTCCTGACTTTC. This translates into CSVATGSGANVLTF.

This clonotype came up a few times. The gene calls are TRBV12-3 or TRBV12-4 and TRBJ1-5; D is uncertain. The CDR3 is 13 residues long. Trimming shortened V by 4 bases and J by 5 bases, and 9 bases separated the two germline ends. CDR3 nucleotide sequence: TGTGCCAGCAGTTCCCAACGTGATCAGCCCCAGCATTTT. This codes for CASSSQRDQPQHF.

A few counts support this clonotype. The chain recombines TRBV11-1 with TRBJ2-6; D call uncertain. Per germline, CDR1 SGHAT and CDR2 FQDESV (reference sequence). The CDR3 covers 14 residues. Trimming left V 6 bases short and J 0 bases short, with 6 bases between. Written as DNA, the CDR3 is TGTGCCAGCAGATCTAGCTCTGGGGCCAACGTCCTGACTTTC. Amino acids: CASRSSSGANVLTF.

The chain carries TRBV7-9 and TRBJ1-2; no definite D call. V was trimmed by 8 bases and J by 6 bases, leaving 16 bases between them. The CDR3 is 13 amino acids. The germline CDR1 and CDR2 sequences are SEHNR and FQNEAQ (reference sequence). CDR3 sequence reads: CASVLANGNGYTF. CDR3 DNA: TGTGCCAGCGTCTTAGCGAACGGGAATGGCTACACCTTC.

In its sample, this clonotype was seen a few times. J is TRBJ2-2 and V is TRBV12-3 or TRBV12-4, with D possibly matching TRBD2 (5 bases). This CDR3 has 14 amino acids. V was trimmed by 6 bases and J by 1 base, leaving 9 bases between them. The CDR3 DNA is TGTGCCAGCAGGCTAGCCTGGAACACCGGGGAGCTGTTTTTT. Amino acid sequence: CASRLAWNTGELFF.